This T cell receptor beta chain appears in the sequencing data of a study of blood T cell repertoires in COVID-19. The wider study: Acute-phase and convalescent COVID-19 samples originated in the United States, Italy and Spain. Nucleic acid was either cDNA or gDNA, and it came from T cells, B-cell-depleted T cells, or PBMCs.

Per germline, CDR1 LNHDA and CDR2 SQIVND (reference sequence). Deletions cut 3 bases from V and 5 bases from J, with 4 bases between. The CDR3 consists of 12 residues. Original analysis: How many nucleated cells were present was estimated from reference gene primer amplification. Using immunoSEQ multiplex PCR, the repertoire was profiled, and TCRdb retains in-frame clones only, with some absent. Clone size and V and J calls were adopted from that table, with D and trimming inferred from the DNA. The sample consists of approximately 44,000 clones, over 70% of them appearing once. Sequencing was carried out using peripheral blood. The chain combines TRBV19 with TRBJ2-2; D gene uncertain. The sequence was collected from a human donor in a cohort sampled during active COVID-19. The CDR3 is CASSIRTGELFF. CDR3 DNA: TGTGCCAGTAGTATTAGAACCGGGGAGCTGTTTTTT.